The rows below give T cell receptor beta chains drawn from one sample of a study of cytomegalovirus exposure and HLA in healthy donors. Clones were read by immunoSEQ multiplex PCR, and TCRdb kept only the in-frame ones, dropping some. This sample has around 190,000 clones, with more than 75% found just once. The sample was PBMCs. The receptor source for this set is a man between 35 and 55 years old in good health and CMV-seropositive. CDR3s include the opening cysteine and the closing phenylalanine or tryptophan. Each record gives: CDR3 DNA, CDR3 protein, V gene, D gene, J gene, clone size, CDR3 length. A D gene is named only where the DNA matches it firmly. Not all rows give a size; the values are once, few, many and, for expanded clones, a class.

TGTGCCAGCAGCCAACGACCCGCGGGGGGATCAAACACCGGGGAGCTGTTTTTT CASSQRPAGGSNTGELFF TRBV7-6 TRBD2 TRBJ2-2 . 18
TGTGCCAGCAGCGAAAGCGGGAGTAGAGCAGATACGCAGTATTTT CASSESGSRADTQYF TRBV4-2 TRBD2 TRBJ2-3 . 15
TGTGCCAGCAGCCCATCGACAGTTTCCTACAATGAGCAGTTCTTC CASSPSTVSYNEQFF TRBV4-2 . TRBJ2-1 few 15
TGTGCCAGCAGCCAAGATTGGGCCAGCTCTCTCAGGAATGAGCAGTTCTTC CASSQDWASSLRNEQFF TRBV4-2 . TRBJ2-1 . 17
TGTGCCAGCAGCTTGAGACTAGCGGGGAATGAGCAGTTCTTC CASSLRLAGNEQFF TRBV7-2 TRBD2 TRBJ2-1 . 14
TGTGCCAGCAGCCTCGGACAAATCAATCAGCCCCAGCATTTT CASSLGQINQPQHF TRBV28 . TRBJ1-5 . 14
TGTGCCAGTAGTGTCAGGGGCAGGGACACTGAAGCTTTCTTT CASSVRGRDTEAFF TRBV19 . TRBJ1-1 . 14
TGTGCCAGCAGCCCTCTCGGGGGGGGCGTCGCAGATACGCAGTATTTT CASSPLGGGVADTQYF TRBV5-4 TRBD2 TRBJ2-3 few 16
TGTGCCAGCAGCCCTAGCGGGAGGGCCACCTACGAGCAGTACTTC CASSPSGRATYEQYF TRBV5-4 TRBD2 TRBJ2-7 . 15
TGCAGCCTCTACGGGTTGGGTACGGGCAATGAGCAGTTCTTC CSLYGLGTGNEQFF TRBV29-1 . TRBJ2-1 . 14
TGTGCCAGCAGCAACGGCCCGGGACAGGCCAACTTC CASSNGPGQANF TRBV7-8 TRBD1 TRBJ1-2 . 12
TGTGCCAGCAGCGTAGGAGGACAGGTTGCCTACGAGCAGTACTTC CASSVGGQVAYEQYF TRBV9 TRBD1 TRBJ2-7 . 15
TGTGCCAGCAGTGAAGTGGGAGTAGGCATCTCCTACGAGCAGTACTTC CASSEVGVGISYEQYF TRBV2 . TRBJ2-7 . 16
TGCGCCAGCAGCCCAAGGGGGGTGGGGCTAGCGGGGGTAGAGACCCAGTACTTC CASSPRGVGLAGVETQYF TRBV4-1 TRBD2 TRBJ2-5 . 18
TGCGCCAGCAGCCAAGAACCGGGTTCTAGCACAGATACGCAGTATTTT CASSQEPGSSTDTQYF TRBV4-1 . TRBJ2-3 . 16
TGTGCCAGCAGCCTTGACAGGACCTACGAGCAGTACTTC CASSLDRTYEQYF TRBV5-4 . TRBJ2-7 . 13
TGTGCCAGCAGCTACGGACAGGGAGAGACCCAGTACTTC CASSYGQGETQYF TRBV7-2 TRBD1 TRBJ2-5 few 13
TGCGCCAGCAGCCTTGGATCCAATTGGGACAGGCCGCAAGAGACCCAGTACTTC CASSLGSNWDRPQETQYF TRBV4-1 TRBD1 TRBJ2-5 . 18
TGCGCCAGCAGTGACGGGGACAGGGATAATGAAAAACTGTTTTTT CASSDGDRDNEKLFF TRBV10-1 TRBD1 TRBJ1-4 . 15
TGTGCCACCAGCGCCCGGACAGGAACCTACGAGCAGTACTTC CATSARTGTYEQYF TRBV15 TRBD1 TRBJ2-7 . 14
TGTGCCAGCAGCCCCTACACAGATACGCAGTATTTT CASSPYTDTQYF TRBV5-6 . TRBJ2-3 . 12
TGTGCCAGCAGAAAGTGGGGGGGAGACAATGAGCAGTTCTTC CASRKWGGDNEQFF TRBV27 TRBD2 TRBJ2-1 . 14
TGTGCCAGCAGCTTGGGACAGTACAACTATGGCTACACCTTC CASSLGQYNYGYTF TRBV11-2 TRBD1 TRBJ1-2 few 14
TGCGCCAGCAGCTTGGTCCGGGATACGCAGTATTTT CASSLVRDTQYF TRBV5-1 . TRBJ2-3 few 12
TGTGCCAGCAGCTGGGGAGGAGTACCCACAGAACCCCAGCATTTT CASSWGGVPTEPQHF TRBV7-2 . TRBJ1-5 . 15
TGTGCCAGTAGTAGGGGCTCCTCCTACAATGAGCAGTTCTTC CASSRGSSYNEQFF TRBV19 . TRBJ2-1 . 14
TGTGCCTGGAGTGGCCAACGCGCCCTCAATCAGCCCCAGCATTTT CAWSGQRALNQPQHF TRBV30 . TRBJ1-5 . 15
TGTGCCAGCAGCTTGGCCGGCGGGGAGCTGTTTTTT CASSLAGGELFF TRBV5-5 . TRBJ2-2 . 12
TGTGCCAGCTCCTCGAGGCCGGAGGCTGAAGCTTTCTTT CASSSRPEAEAFF TRBV18 . TRBJ1-1 . 13
TGCGCCAGCAGTCAATTGGGCCCGACAGGGGCCTACGAGCAGTACTTC CASSQLGPTGAYEQYF TRBV23-1 TRBD1 TRBJ2-7 once 16
TGTGCCATCAGTGAGCGCTCCCGGGGGGGAGAGACCCAGTACTTC CAISERSRGGETQYF TRBV10-3 TRBD2 TRBJ2-5 . 15
TGTGCCAGCAGCTTGGCGCCGGGACAGGGGGGATCAGATACGCAGTATTTT CASSLAPGQGGSDTQYF TRBV11-2 TRBD1 TRBJ2-3 . 17
TGTGCCAGCAGCTGGGGGGGGCCCAGTAATGAGCAGTTCTTC CASSWGGPSNEQFF TRBV6-6 . TRBJ2-1 . 14